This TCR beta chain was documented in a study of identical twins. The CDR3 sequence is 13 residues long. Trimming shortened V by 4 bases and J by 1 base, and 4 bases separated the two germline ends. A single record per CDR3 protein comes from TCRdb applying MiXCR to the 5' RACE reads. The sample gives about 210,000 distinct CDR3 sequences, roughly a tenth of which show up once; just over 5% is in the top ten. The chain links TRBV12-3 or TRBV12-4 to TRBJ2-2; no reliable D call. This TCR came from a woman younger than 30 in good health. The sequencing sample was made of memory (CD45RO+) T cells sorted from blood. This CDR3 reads CASSSRNTGELFF. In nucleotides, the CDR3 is TGTGCCAGCAGTTCCAGGAACACCGGGGAGCTGTTTTTT.